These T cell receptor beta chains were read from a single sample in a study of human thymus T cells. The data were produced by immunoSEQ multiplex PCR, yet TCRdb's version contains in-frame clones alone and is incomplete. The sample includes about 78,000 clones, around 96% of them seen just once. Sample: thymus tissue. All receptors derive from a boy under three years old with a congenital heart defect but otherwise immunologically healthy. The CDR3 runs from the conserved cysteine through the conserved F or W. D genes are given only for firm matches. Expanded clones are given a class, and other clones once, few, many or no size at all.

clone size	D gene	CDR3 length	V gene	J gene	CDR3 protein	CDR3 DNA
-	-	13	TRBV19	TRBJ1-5	CASRGLGNQPQHF	TGTGCCAGTAGAGGCCTGGGAAATCAGCCCCAGCATTTT
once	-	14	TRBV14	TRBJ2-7	CASSQEIETYEQYF	TGTGCCAGCAGCCAAGAGATCGAGACCTACGAGCAGTACTTC
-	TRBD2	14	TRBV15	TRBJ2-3	CATSRRGGMDTQYF	TGTGCCACCAGCAGACGGGGGGGGATGGATACGCAGTATTTT
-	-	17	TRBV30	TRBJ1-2	CAWSVPPGQALHYGYTF	TGTGCCTGGAGTGTCCCCCCCGGCCAAGCGTTGCACTATGGCTACACCTTC
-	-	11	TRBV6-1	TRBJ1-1	CGLGRHTEAFF	TGTGGGCTGGGGCGACACACTGAAGCTTTCTTT
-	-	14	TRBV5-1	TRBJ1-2	CASSWGQEDYGYTF	TGCGCCAGCAGCTGGGGCCAGGAAGACTATGGCTACACCTTC
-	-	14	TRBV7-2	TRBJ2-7	CASSRITPSYEQYF	TGTGCCAGCAGCCGGATCACCCCCTCCTACGAGCAGTACTTC
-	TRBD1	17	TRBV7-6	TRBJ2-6	CAIRGQGAVSGANVLTF	TGTGCCATAAGAGGACAGGGGGCGGTCTCTGGGGCCAACGTCCTGACTTTC
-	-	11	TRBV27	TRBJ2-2	CASIFTGELFF	TGTGCCAGCATCTTCACCGGGGAGCTGTTTTTT
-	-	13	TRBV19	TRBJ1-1	CASKWGLNTEAFF	TGTGCCAGTAAGTGGGGATTGAACACTGAAGCTTTCTTT
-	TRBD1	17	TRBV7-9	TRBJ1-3	CASSLSIGDSSGNTIYF	TGTGCCAGCAGCCTATCTATAGGGGACAGCTCTGGAAACACCATATATTTT
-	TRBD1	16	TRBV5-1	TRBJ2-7	CASSLDSGQGRREQYF	TGCGCCAGCAGCTTGGATTCGGGACAGGGGAGGAGGGAGCAGTACTTC
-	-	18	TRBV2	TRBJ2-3	CASRDFRPRPTSTDTQYF	TGTGCCAGCAGGGACTTCCGCCCACGTCCTACTAGCACAGATACGCAGTATTTT
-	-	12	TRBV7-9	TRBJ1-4	CASSQPAGELFF	TGTGCCAGCAGCCAACCCGCGGGGGAACTGTTTTTT
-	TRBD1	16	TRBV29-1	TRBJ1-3	CSGTTGTSISGNTIYF	TGCAGCGGTACGACAGGGACATCCATCTCTGGAAACACCATATATTTT
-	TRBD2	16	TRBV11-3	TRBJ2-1	CASTPTSNLSDNEQFF	TGTGCCAGCACCCCGACTAGCAATTTATCTGACAATGAGCAGTTCTTC
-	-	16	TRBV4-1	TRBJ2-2	CASSQGIVGATGELFF	TGCGCCAGCAGCCAAGGAATAGTGGGAGCCACCGGGGAGCTGTTTTTT
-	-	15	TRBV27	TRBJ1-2	CASSLSGFRAYGYTF	TGTGCCAGCAGTTTATCAGGCTTTCGGGCCTATGGCTACACCTTC
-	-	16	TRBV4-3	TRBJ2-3	CASSLVGRGSTDTQYF	TGCGCCAGCAGCCTCGTGGGGCGCGGTTCCACAGATACGCAGTATTTT
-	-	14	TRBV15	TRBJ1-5	CATSRDSAAQPQHF	TGTGCCACCAGCAGAGATTCTGCAGCTCAGCCCCAGCATTTT
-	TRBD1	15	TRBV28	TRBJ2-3	CASTHGQGATDTQYF	TGTGCCAGCACACACGGGCAGGGGGCGACAGATACGCAGTATTTT
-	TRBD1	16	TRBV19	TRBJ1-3	CASSKTGPVSGNTIYF	TGTGCCAGTAGTAAGACAGGGCCGGTCTCTGGAAACACCATATATTTT
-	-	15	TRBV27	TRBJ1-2	CASSLRQGLRYGYTF	TGTGCCAGCAGTTTACGGCAGGGACTCAGATATGGCTACACCTTC
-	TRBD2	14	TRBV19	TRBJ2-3	CASSKRGSTDTQYF	TGTGCCAGTAGTAAGCGGGGAAGCACAGATACGCAGTATTTT
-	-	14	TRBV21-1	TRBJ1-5	CASSNGQRNQPQHF	TGTGCCAGCAGCAATGGGCAGCGAAATCAGCCCCAGCATTTT
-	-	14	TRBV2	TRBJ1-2	CASSYTEWDYGYTF	TGTGCCAGCAGCTACACTGAATGGGACTATGGCTACACCTTC
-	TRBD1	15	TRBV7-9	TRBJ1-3	CASSPGQGCGNTIYF	TGTGCCAGCAGCCCGGGACAGGGGTGTGGAAACACCATATATTTT
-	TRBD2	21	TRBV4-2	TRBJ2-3	CASSQDGGGVTSGDNTDTQYF	TGTGCCAGCAGCCAAGATGGGGGTGGGGTGACTAGCGGGGACAACACAGATACGCAGTATTTT
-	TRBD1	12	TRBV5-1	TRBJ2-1	CASSPTGPEQFF	TGCGCCAGCAGCCCGACAGGGCCCGAGCAGTTCTTC
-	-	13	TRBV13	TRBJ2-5	CASSLGPRETQYF	TGTGCCAGCAGCTTAGGTCCACGGGAGACCCAGTACTTC
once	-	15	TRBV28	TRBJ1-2	CASSPVTTRDYGYTF	TGTGCCAGCAGTCCGGTGACCACGCGGGACTATGGCTACACCTTC